These 18 T cell receptor beta chains were all obtained from the same sample, sequenced in a study of OX40 agonist ivuxolimab in advanced cancers. Clones were sequenced by immunoSEQ multiplex PCR, and TCRdb holds only the in-frame ones, with some missing. Altogether 53,000 or so clones are present, roughly 83% being singletons, with the ten largest covering about 4.5%. The input for sequencing was CD4+ or CD8+ T cells sorted from blood, taken in a trial of the OX40 agonist ivuxolimab. The receptors here all came from an adult with an advanced solid tumor such as melanoma, head and neck, liver or kidney cancer.

CDR3 in amino acids: CASSPIVGTNTEAFF. The CDR3 nucleotides are TGTGCCAGCAGCCCTATCGTTGGGACAAACACTGAAGCTTTCTTT. The V call is TRBV6-5, the J call TRBJ1-1, with D possibly being TRBD1 (6 bases). The germline V gene has CDR1 MNHEY and CDR2 SVGAGI. The length of the CDR3 is 15 residues. V was clipped by 6 bases and J by 2 bases, with 16 bases between them.

This rearrangement joins TRBV4-2 to TRBJ2-7; 10 bases match TRBD2. The V gene's germline CDR1 is LGHNA and CDR2 YNFKEQ. V shed 3 bases and J 4 bases; nucleotides not matched to a gene: 6. The CDR3 has 15 amino acids. CDR3 amino acids: CASSQAGLAVYEQYF. CDR3 DNA sequence: TGTGCCAGCAGCCAGGCTGGACTAGCGGTTTACGAGCAGTACTTC.

CDR3 coding DNA: TGTGCCAGCAGCGTTGGTGGCGGGAGTAGCACAGATACGCAGTATTTT. It yields the protein CASSVGGGSSTDTQYF. V and J are TRBV9 and TRBJ2-3; 7 nucleotides align to TRBD2. Germline V gives CDR1 SGDLS, CDR2 YYNGEE. V dropped 2 bases and J dropped 0; count of bases not matched to a gene: 6. This CDR3 contains 16 residues.

This clone was seen a handful of times. The CDR3 DNA is TGTGCCAGCAGCTTACGGAGCCCTGGGGCCAACGTCCTGACTTTC. It codes for CASSLRSPGANVLTF. The chain carries TRBV13 and TRBJ2-6; unclear D gene. Trimming removed 2 bases at V and 2 bases at J, with 7 bases between. The CDR3 runs to 15 residues. Germline V gene sequence: CDR1 PRHDT, CDR2 FYEKMQ (reference sequence). Looking up the rest from reference TRBV13 and TRBJ2-6 gives the full variable domain: AAGVIQSPRHLIKEKRETATLKCYPIPRHDTVYWYQQGPGQDPQFLISFYEKMQSDKGSIPDRFSAQQFSDYHSELNMSSLELGDSALYFCASSLRSPGANVLTFGAGSRLTVL.

The chain is built from TRBV30 and TRBJ2-5; D is perhaps TRBD2 (5 bases). CDR3 length: 10 amino acids. In germline, CDR1 is GTSNPN, CDR2 SVGIG (reference sequence). The CDR3 nucleotides read TGTGCGGGAGCCGGGGAGACCCAGTACTTC. Translated, it gives CAGAGETQYF.

The chain combines TRBV10-2 with TRBJ1-2; D is perhaps TRBD1 (6 bases). The CDR3 spans 13 residues. The V gene lost 6 bases and the J gene lost 6 bases, with 14 bases spanning the gap. Looked up from germline, CDR1 is WSHSY and CDR2 is SAAADI. Here the CDR3 DNA reads TGCGCCAGCAGGAGGGGGGAAGCGGATGGCTACACCTTC. This translates into CASRRGEADGYTF.

The chain links TRBV6-6 to TRBJ1-3, with a weak D call TRBD1 (5 bases). The CDR3 totals 15 residues. In germline, CDR1 is MNHNY, CDR2 SVGAGI (reference sequence). Trimming cost V 5 bases and J 2 bases, with 13 bases left between them. Here the CDR3 reads CASSDFRRAGNTIYF. Here the CDR3 DNA reads TGTGCCAGCAGTGACTTTCGCAGGGCTGGAAACACCATATATTTT.

This clone was picked up one time. The chain links TRBV11-3 to TRBJ1-3; a possible D gene is TRBD1 (5 bases). Trimming cost V 2 bases and J 0 bases, with 8 bases left between them. The length of the CDR3 is 15 residues. Germline V lookup: CDR1 SGHNT, CDR2 YENEEA. The CDR3 coding sequence is TGTGCCAGCAGCTTACTGGGACTCTCTGGAAACACCATATATTTT. Its translation is CASSLLGLSGNTIYF.

Here the CDR3 reads CASSFMGGLYEQYF. CDR3 DNA sequence: TGTGCCAGCAGTTTTATGGGGGGCCTCTACGAGCAGTACTTC. The chain recombines TRBV27 with TRBJ2-7; D is possibly TRBD1 or TRBD2 (6 bases each). The V gene's germline CDR1 is MNHEY and CDR2 SMNVEV (reference sequence). The CDR3 runs to 14 residues. The V end lost 3 bases, the J end lost 3 bases, and 12 bases lay between the germline ends.

Details on this clone: The junction departs from the called germline gene at one end, perhaps through a read error. The V and J genes are TRBV5-1 and TRBJ2-1; 13 nucleotides agree with TRBD2. CDR1 and CDR2 from the germline V gene are SGHRS and YFSETQ. This CDR3 region has 15 residues. CDR3 amino acids: CASRLGLAGNSEQFF. CDR3 nucleotides: TGCGCCAGCAGATTGGGACTAGCGGGAAACAGTGAGCAGTTCTTC.

This chain uses TRBV30 with TRBJ2-7, with D possibly matching TRBD2 (5 bases). CDR1 and CDR2 from the germline V gene are GTSNPN and SVGIG (reference sequence). Deletions cut 3 bases from V and 3 bases from J, with 15 bases between. This CDR3 spans 14 amino acids. This chain's CDR3 is CAWRVAFGLYEQYF. The CDR3, as DNA: TGTGCCTGGAGAGTAGCGTTTGGCCTCTACGAGCAGTACTTC.

This chain joins TRBV7-9 and TRBJ2-5; 8 bases are a match to TRBD1. Per the germline V gene, CDR1 is SEHNR and CDR2 is FQNEAQ (reference sequence). V lost 4 bases, J lost 5 bases, and 9 bases stayed unmatched. The length of the CDR3 is 15 residues. The CDR3 region has the DNA TGTGCCAGCAGCTCCAGGGGGCGCCTACAGGAGACCCAGTACTTC. It encodes CASSSRGRLQETQYF.

The DNA of the CDR3 is TGCGCCAGCAGCCCCGGGGTTACTAGCGGGAGAGGTGAGCAGTTCTTC. Amino acid sequence: CASSPGVTSGRGEQFF. V and J are TRBV5-1 and TRBJ2-1; 11 positions agree with TRBD2. The CDR3 sequence is 16 residues long. The trim removed 4 bases at V and 9 bases at J, leaving 12 bases unmatched. The germline CDR1 and CDR2 sequences are SGHRS and YFSETQ. The full variable domain, rest sourced from reference TRBV5-1 and TRBJ2-1, is KAGVTQTPRYLIKTRGQQVTLSCSPISGHRSVSWYQQTPGQGLQFLFEYFSETQRNKGNFPGRFSGRQFSNSRSEMNVSTLELGDSALYLCASSPGVTSGRGEQFFGPGTRLTVL.

The chain employs TRBV5-1 and TRBJ1-2; D remains ambiguous. The germline CDR1 and CDR2 sequences are SGHRS and YFSETQ. CDR3 length: 15 amino acids. V was shortened by 0 bases and J by 0 bases, with 9 bases between the two germline ends. The CDR3 is CASSLESASNYGYTF. The CDR3 DNA is TGCGCCAGCAGCTTGGAATCAGCCTCTAACTATGGCTACACCTTC.

The J gene is TRBJ1-5, the V gene TRBV18; perhaps TRBD1 as D (6 bases). V lost 3 bases and J lost 2, with 11 bases in between. This CDR3 has 15 residues. Germline V gene lookup returns CDR1 KGHSH and CDR2 LQKENI. As DNA, the CDR3 is TGTGCCAGCTCACCCGTAGGGGGTGGCAATCAGCCCCAGCATTTT. This encodes CASSPVGGGNQPQHF.

The J gene is TRBJ2-1, the V gene TRBV7-6, with D possibly matching TRBD2 (6 bases). The germline CDR1 and CDR2 sequences are SGHVS and FNYEAQ. This CDR3 region has 13 residues. V was shortened by 5 bases and J by 5 bases, with 10 bases between the two germline ends. The CDR3: CASSIGTHNEQFF. In DNA form, the CDR3 reads TGTGCCAGCAGCATCGGGACTCACAATGAGCAGTTCTTC.

This rearrangement joins TRBV5-6 to TRBJ2-7; no firm D call. Germline values: CDR1 SGHDT, CDR2 YYEEEE. Deletions cut 4 bases from V and 3 bases from J, with 14 bases between. CDR3 length: 14 amino acids. CDR3: CASSPRNPVYEQYF. The CDR3 DNA follows: TGTGCCAGCAGCCCCAGAAATCCCGTCTACGAGCAGTACTTC.

The chain recombines TRBV6-1 with TRBJ1-5, with 7 bases matching TRBD1. Germline CDR1 is MNHNS and CDR2 is SASEGT. The CDR3 extends over 14 amino acids. J lost 9 bases, V lost 5 bases, and 10 bases had no gene match. The CDR3 region has the DNA TGTGCCAGCAGTCGTCGAGACAGGGTTGGGCCCCAGCATTTT. The encoded protein is CASSRRDRVGPQHF.